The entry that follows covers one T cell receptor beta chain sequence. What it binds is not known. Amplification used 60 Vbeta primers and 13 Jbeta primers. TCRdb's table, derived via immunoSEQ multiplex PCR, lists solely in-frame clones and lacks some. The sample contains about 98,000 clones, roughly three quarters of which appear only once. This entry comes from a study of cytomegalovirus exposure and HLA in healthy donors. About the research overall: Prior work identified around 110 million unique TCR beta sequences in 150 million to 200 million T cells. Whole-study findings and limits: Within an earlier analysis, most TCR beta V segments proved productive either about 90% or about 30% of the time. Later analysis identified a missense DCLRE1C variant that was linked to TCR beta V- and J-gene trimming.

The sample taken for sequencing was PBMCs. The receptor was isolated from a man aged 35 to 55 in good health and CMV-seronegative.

The CDR3 coding sequence is TGTGCCAGGCCACAAGCCAAAAACATTCAGTACTTC. Translating it yields CARPQAKNIQYF. This sequence joins TRBV6-1 and TRBJ2-4, with D unresolved. Deletions cut 9 bases from V and 0 bases from J, with 6 bases between. Germline V gene lookup returns CDR1 MNHNS and CDR2 SASEGT. This CDR3 is built from 12 residues.